This T cell receptor (beta chain) derives from a study of response to subunit inactivated influenza vaccine. This clonotype was observed at least ten times. Its target is not known. MiXCR, run by TCRdb on the RT-PCR reads, gives a single entry per CDR3 protein. This sample yields 550,000 to 650,000 distinct CDR3 sequences, of which roughly 12% are seen a single time; roughly 10% belongs to the top ten. CDR3 length: 16 amino acids. Germline V gene lookup returns CDR1 DFQATT and CDR2 SNEGSKA (reference sequence). Trimming took 2 bases from V and 4 from J, leaving 18 bases between them. Study results and limitations: The authors suggested that every seasonal influenza vaccination recruits few new T cells.

The source material was PBMCs from blood, sampled on the day of vaccination. J is TRBJ2-1 and V is TRBV20-1; unclear D gene. The TCR originated in a man aged 50 or older who received an inactivated influenza vaccine. CDR3 protein: CSARPVGSQAYNEQFF. The DNA for the CDR3 is TGCAGTGCTAGACCCGTGGGCTCCCAGGCTTACAATGAGCAGTTCTTC.